This TCR beta chain appears in the sequencing data of a study of T-cell memory formation after mild COVID-19 (dated by TCRdb to the early 2020s). Regarding the study in general: Most TCR sequence clusters were specific to one of the two donors. Longitudinal TCRalpha and TCRbeta repertoire sequencing tracked T-cell clones expanding and contracting after mild COVID-19 in a couple of donors. Two young, previously healthy adult volunteers made up the cohort, one male and one female.

PBMCs were isolated by Ficoll-Paque density gradient centrifugation. This clonotype was counted a few times. What this receptor recognizes is not known. No much larger clonotype is one base removed from it; base qualities were not supplied. After removal of 5 bases from V and 2 bases from J, the junction retains 0 bases not matched to a gene. The CDR3, cysteine through phenylalanine, is 12 amino acids long. The read is trimmed to its CDR3 DNA, 36 bases read in frame from base 1. CDR1 is given as MNHEY and CDR2 as SVGEGT, both from the germline V gene. Study-wide conclusions, independent of this receptor: From day 15 to 85, contracting clones showed balanced CD4/CD8 phenotypes, whereas a second wave of clones that expanded from day 15 to 37 leaned towards CD4+. The detection of some responding clones in pre-infection memory suggests that pre-existing cross-reactive memory T cells joined the SARS-CoV-2 response. The study covered only a couple of mild cases, and larger cohorts including severe cases with pre-infection samples were considered necessary. Contracting CD4+ clones turned up mainly in the CM and EM memory subsets, whereas EMRA was where CD8+ clones were enriched. The second-wave clones that peaked on day 37 were not confirmed to be SARS-CoV-2 specific.

The sequencer listed for this sample is Illumina NovaSeq 6000. cDNA libraries for TCRalpha and TCRbeta were prepared by 5'RACE using constant-segment primers, with sample barcodes and unique molecular identifiers added. Trizol reagent was used to extract RNA from every sample. The libraries were amplified in two PCR steps, and the second step added a second sample barcode and Illumina TruSeq adapters. Libraries were sequenced on an Illumina NovaSeq with 2 x 150 bp paired-end reads. On the study's bioinformatics: Reads were demultiplexed and collapsed into UMI-guided consensus sequences with migec v1.2.7. Using mixcr v2.1.11, UMI consensuses were aligned to TRA and TRB V and J templates and then assembled into clonotypes. Clonotypes were classified as expanded or contracted when called significant by both edgeR and NoisET, with noise models trained on biological replicates. For edgeR calls, a false discovery rate-adjusted p below 0.01 and a log2 fold-change threshold of 1 were applied. As an exploratory analysis of dynamics, max-normalized trajectories of the 1000 most abundant clonotypes were examined by PCA with hierarchical clustering. Separately sequenced CD4+ and CD8+ repertoires were used to assign the CD4 or CD8 phenotype of responding clones. The raw public data were reprocessed by TCRdb itself: fastp quality trimming at Q25, MiXCR clonotype calling, in-frame beta chains only. Each entry is one CDR3 protein sequence, shown with its most common DNA and genes. What appears here as the V and J calls and clone size reflects TCRdb's work, not the paper's. Here the sample has 500,000 to 600,000 distinct CDR3 sequences; approximately 18% occur a single time. The ten biggest clones cover about 11% of the sample.

The rearranged segments are TRBV6-2 or TRBV6-3 and TRBJ2-7; 7 central nucleotides agree with TRBD2. The TCR originated in an adult woman who had mild COVID-19 (a few samples of this study predate the infection). The sample titles of this study are shuffled in the database, so cell type and time point are left out; the donor was told from shared clones. Sequenced input: PBMCs or a T cell subset sorted from them (not recorded which). The CDR3 protein is CASSGTTYEQYF. Read as DNA, the sequence is TGTGCCAGCAGTGGGACTACCTACGAGCAGTACTTC.